This T cell receptor beta chain was recorded in a study of cytomegalovirus exposure and HLA in healthy donors. At the level of the study: The use of the same platform for the 90 to 150 validation repertoires and the approximately 670 first-cohort repertoires was reported by a later analysis.

Whole-study results and caveats: 150 to 200 TCR beta chains were listed as cytomegalovirus-associated. Subsequent analysis found a tendency for first-cohort TCR clusters to co-occur within the roughly 130 validation repertoires. Usually a TCR sequence was rare, but some public TCRs were found in many donors.

CDR3 length equals 15 residues. Germline V lookup: CDR1 MNHEY, CDR2 SMNVEV (reference sequence). Trimming cost V 4 bases and J 6 bases; bases outside gene matches: 6. Only in-frame clones appear in the TCRdb table, and some are missing; sequencing was by immunoSEQ multiplex PCR. Of roughly 250,000 clones in the sample, almost 90% were seen once. About this clone itself: Its specificity is not known.

The specimen sequenced was PBMCs. The clonotype was recovered from a woman aged 18 to 35 in good health and CMV-seronegative. V gene TRBV27 combines with J gene TRBJ2-1; 10 bases are a match to TRBD2. CDR3 nucleotide sequence: TGTGCCAGCAGTTACAGCGGGGGGGCCGTCAATGAGCAGTTCTTC. Encoded protein: CASSYSGGAVNEQFF.